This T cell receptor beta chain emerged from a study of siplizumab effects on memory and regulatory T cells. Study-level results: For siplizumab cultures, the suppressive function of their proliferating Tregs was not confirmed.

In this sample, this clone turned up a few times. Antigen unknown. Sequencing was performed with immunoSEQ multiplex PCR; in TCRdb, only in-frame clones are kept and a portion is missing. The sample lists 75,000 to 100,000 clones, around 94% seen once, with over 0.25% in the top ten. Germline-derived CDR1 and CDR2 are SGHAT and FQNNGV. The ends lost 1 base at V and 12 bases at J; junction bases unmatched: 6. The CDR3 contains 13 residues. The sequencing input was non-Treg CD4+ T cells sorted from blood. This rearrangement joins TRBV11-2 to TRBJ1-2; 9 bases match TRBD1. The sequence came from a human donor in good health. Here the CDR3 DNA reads TGTGCCAGCAGCTTAGCTGGGACAGGGAGAAACACCTTC. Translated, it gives CASSLAGTGRNTF.